The 18 T cell receptor beta chains in this list originate from one sample, sequenced in a study of beta chain features in type 1 diabetes. Study-level findings and limits: Type 1 diabetes patients showed a moderate but significant shortening of TCRB CDR3s in all four CD4+ subsets.

These receptors lack a known antigen. The isolated RNA, all of it, was reverse transcribed, so expressed TCRB transcripts were what got sequenced. The table came from immunoSEQ multiplex PCR; TCRdb's copy has only in-frame clones and leaves some out. Of a few hundred thousand clones listed, 8.5% to 10% are singletons. Sequencing was done on a sample of central memory CD4+ T cells from blood. The receptors here all came from a man aged 25 to 45 with type 1 diabetes.

This chain links TRBV7-2 with TRBJ2-3; the D gene is possibly TRBD1 (5 bases). V was shortened by 8 bases and J by 3 bases, with 15 bases between the two germline ends. The CDR3 sequence is 14 residues long. CDR1 and CDR2 from the germline V gene are SGHTA and FQGNSA. CDR3 sequence (DNA): TGTGCCAGCCACCGACAGACGGGTACAGATACGCAGTATTTT. Amino acids: CASHRQTGTDTQYF.

This clone was seen repeatedly, ten times or more. The sample carries other DNA sequences with the same CDR3. The chain carries TRBV19 and TRBJ1-5; D is perhaps TRBD1 (5 bases). CDR1 and CDR2 (germline): LNHDA, SQIVND (reference sequence). The V gene lost 11 bases and the J gene lost 3 bases, with 8 bases spanning the gap. CDR3 length: 11 residues. The CDR3 loop reads CAGGYNQPQHF. CDR3 nucleotides: TGTGCCGGGGGGTACAATCAGCCCCAGCATTTT.

This clone was detected only a few times. The chain combines TRBV7-7 with TRBJ2-2; TRBD2 matches 7 bases. Looked up from germline, CDR1 is SSHAT and CDR2 is FNYEAQ (reference sequence). CDR3 length: 15 residues. V shed 2 bases and J 5 bases; nucleotides not matched to a gene: 5. The DNA of the CDR3 is TGTGCCAGCAGCTTAAGCGGGGTTGGTACCGGGGAGCTGTTTTTT. Its translation: CASSLSGVGTGELFF. Supplemented by reference TRBV7-7 and TRBJ2-2, the full variable domain reads GAGVSQSPRYKVTKRGQDVTLRCDPISSHATLYWYQQALGQGPEFLTYFNYEAQPDKSGLPSDRFSAERPEGSISTLTIQRTEQRDSAMYRCASSLSGVGTGELFFGEGSRLTVL.

The gene calls are TRBV7-6 and TRBJ2-5; 10 bases agree with TRBD2. V lost 7 bases, J lost 1 base, and 15 bases stayed unmatched. CDR3 length equals 18 residues. From germline, CDR1 is SGHVS and CDR2 FNYEAQ. The CDR3: CASTLPPRLAGFQETQYF. The CDR3 DNA reads TGTGCCAGCACCCTACCACCTAGACTAGCGGGTTTCCAAGAGACCCAGTACTTC.

The rearrangement links TRBV28 to TRBJ2-7; D ambiguous. Germline loops: CDR1 MDHEN, CDR2 SYDVKM. The V gene lost 6 bases and the J gene lost 5 bases, with 17 bases spanning the gap. The CDR3 spans 14 residues. This CDR3 reads CASSPAEAIHEQYF. The CDR3 region has the DNA TGTGCCAGCAGCCCGGCGGAAGCCATCCACGAGCAGTACTTC.

In its sample, this clone was seen many times. The chain links TRBV6-6 to TRBJ1-5, with D perhaps matching TRBD1 (5 bases). CDR1 and CDR2 from the germline V gene are MNHNY and SVGAGI (reference sequence). V lost 3 bases, J lost 3 bases, and 9 bases lay in between. This CDR3 contains 14 residues. CDR3 amino acids: CASSYSGDNQPQHF. As DNA, the CDR3 is TGTGCCAGCAGTTATTCGGGGGACAATCAGCCCCAGCATTTT.

The chain employs TRBV19 and TRBJ2-1; D possibly corresponds to TRBD2 (5 bases). The germline V gene encodes CDR1 LNHDA and CDR2 SQIVND (reference sequence). Between the trimmed V and J ends, which lost 5 bases and 4 bases, there was a span of 18 bases. The CDR3 totals 16 residues. The CDR3 loop is CASSPRRQRTYNEQFF. CDR3 bases: TGTGCCAGTAGTCCCCGGCGGCAGCGGACTTACAATGAGCAGTTCTTC.

V and J are TRBV6-1 and TRBJ2-7, with a possible D match to TRBD1 (6 bases). The germline CDR1 and CDR2 sequences are MNHNS and SASEGT. This CDR3 contains 15 residues. The V end lost 4 bases, the J end lost 3 bases, and 16 bases lay between the germline ends. The CDR3 DNA sequence: TGTGCCAGCAGTGTATACCGGGACACTCGCTACGAGCAGTACTTC. Translation: CASSVYRDTRYEQYF.

This rearrangement joins TRBV9 to TRBJ2-3; no clear D gene. The CDR3 covers 14 residues. V was cut by 4 bases and J by 0 bases, with 9 bases left in between. Germline CDR1 is SGDLS and CDR2 is YYNGEE. CDR3 sequence reads: CASSSQRSTDTQYF. DNA for the CDR3: TGTGCCAGCAGCTCCCAGAGGAGCACAGATACGCAGTATTTT.

This clone was detected many times. The rearrangement uses TRBV27 and TRBJ2-1; D is possibly TRBD2 (6 bases). Trimming removed 8 bases from V and 6 bases from J, with 17 bases in between. The CDR3 contains 14 residues. In germline, CDR1 is MNHEY, CDR2 SMNVEV (reference sequence). The CDR3, as DNA: TGTGCCAGCGGTCCGAACCGGGAGAGCAATGAGCAGTTCTTC. Translation: CASGPNRESNEQFF.

The sample holds a few counts of this clone. The chain uses TRBV5-4 and TRBJ2-1; 9 bases align to TRBD2. After removal of 0 bases from V and 7 bases from J, the junction contained 8 bases not matched to a gene. CDR1 is SGHNT, CDR2 YYREEE, per germline (reference sequence). This CDR3 contains 16 residues. The CDR3 DNA follows: TGTGCCAGCAGCTTGGATGTAGCGGGAGTAGGAAATGAGCAGTTCTTC. Protein product: CASSLDVAGVGNEQFF.

V usage is TRBV5-1 and J usage is TRBJ2-5; TRBD1 matches at 7 bases. The V segment lost 4 bases and the J segment 0 bases; nucleotides outside the gene matches: 9. The germline CDR1 and CDR2 sequences are SGHRS and YFSETQ. This CDR3 has 16 residues. CDR3 sequence (DNA): TGCGCCAGCAGCCCCACCCGGGACAGATACCAAGAGACCCAGTACTTC. It codes for CASSPTRDRYQETQYF. Full variable domain (missing parts from reference TRBV5-1 and TRBJ2-5): KAGVTQTPRYLIKTRGQQVTLSCSPISGHRSVSWYQQTPGQGLQFLFEYFSETQRNKGNFPGRFSGRQFSNSRSEMNVSTLELGDSALYLCASSPTRDRYQETQYFGPGTRLLVL.

This chain connects TRBV7-2 to TRBJ2-2; 10 bases line up with TRBD2. The CDR3 length is 18 residues. The germline V gene encodes CDR1 SGHTA and CDR2 FQGNSA. V trimming: 1 base; J trimming: 6 bases; junction bases outside the gene matches: 11. The CDR3 is CASSLGASGRRGAGELFF. CDR3 nucleotide sequence: TGTGCCAGCAGCTTAGGGGCTAGCGGGAGAAGGGGAGCCGGGGAGCTGTTTTTT.

This chain uses TRBV7-2 with TRBJ2-1; D tentatively reads TRBD1 or TRBD2 (5 bases each). The CDR3 loop spans 14 amino acids. V shed 5 bases and J shed 8 bases, with 16 bases lying between them. Germline V gene sequence: CDR1 SGHTA, CDR2 FQGNSA. The CDR3 DNA sequence: TGTGCCAGCAGCGGGGGTCGCCAGGGTCATGAGCAGTTCTTC. Its translation: CASSGGRQGHEQFF.

The chain combines TRBV2 with TRBJ2-4; 9 bases line up with TRBD1. This CDR3 region has 15 residues. Germline V gene data show CDR1 as SNHLY and CDR2 as FYNNEI. The V and J ends lost 2 bases and 9 bases, in that order; junction bases with no gene match: 8. The CDR3 region has the DNA TGTGCCAGCAGTGAATTGACAGGGGGAGGGCCCATTCAGTACTTC. Amino acid sequence: CASSELTGGGPIQYF.

The chain links TRBV5-1 to TRBJ2-1; 10 bases agree with TRBD1. J lost 6 bases, V lost 0 bases, and 3 bases had no gene match. In germline, CDR1 is SGHRS, CDR2 YFSETQ. CDR3 length: 15 amino acids. The CDR3 loop is CASSLEGTGANEQFF. For the CDR3, the DNA is TGCGCCAGCAGCTTGGAAGGGACAGGGGCCAATGAGCAGTTCTTC.

This chain connects TRBV27 to TRBJ2-5, with 9 bases matching TRBD2. This CDR3 spans 14 amino acids. Unmatched junction bases numbered 4, after V lost 6 bases and J lost 2 bases. CDR1 MNHEY and CDR2 SMNVEV come from the germline V gene (reference sequence). For the CDR3, the DNA is TGTGCCAGCAGATTTAGCGGGAGTCAAGAGACCCAGTACTTC. It specifies CASRFSGSQETQYF.

This clone was seen more than once but under ten times. This rearrangement joins TRBV7-2 to TRBJ1-1; TRBD1 aligns across 7 bases. This CDR3 comprises 13 residues. CDR1 and CDR2 (germline): SGHTA, FQGNSA. Unmatched junction bases numbered 11, after V lost 5 bases and J lost 11 bases. CDR3 in amino acids: CASSPQGKSRAFF. CDR3 sequence (DNA): TGTGCCAGCAGCCCACAGGGGAAAAGTAGGGCTTTCTTT. Full variable domain (rest looked up from reference TRBV7-2 and TRBJ1-1): GAGVSQSPSNKVTEKGKDVELRCDPISGHTALYWYRQSLGQGLEFLIYFQGNSAPDKSGLPSDRFSAERTGGSVSTLTIQRTQQEDSAVYLCASSPQGKSRAFFGQGTRLTVV.